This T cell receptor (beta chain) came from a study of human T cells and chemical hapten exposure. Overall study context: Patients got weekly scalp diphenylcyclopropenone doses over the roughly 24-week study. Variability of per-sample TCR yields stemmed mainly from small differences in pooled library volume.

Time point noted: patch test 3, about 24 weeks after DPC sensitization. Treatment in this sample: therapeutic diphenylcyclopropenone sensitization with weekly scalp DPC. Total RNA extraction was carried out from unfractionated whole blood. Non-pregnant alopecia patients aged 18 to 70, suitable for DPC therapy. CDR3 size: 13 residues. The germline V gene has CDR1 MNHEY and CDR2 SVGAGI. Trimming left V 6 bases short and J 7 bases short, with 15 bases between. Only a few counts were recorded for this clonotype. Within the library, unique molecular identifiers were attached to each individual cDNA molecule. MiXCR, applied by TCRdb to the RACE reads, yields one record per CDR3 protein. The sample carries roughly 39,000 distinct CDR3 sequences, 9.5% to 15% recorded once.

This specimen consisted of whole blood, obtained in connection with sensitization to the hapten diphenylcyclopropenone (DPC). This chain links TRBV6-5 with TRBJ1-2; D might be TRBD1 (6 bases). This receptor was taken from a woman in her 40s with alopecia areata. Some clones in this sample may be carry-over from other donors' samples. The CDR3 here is CASSYRERGGYTF. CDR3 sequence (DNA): TGTGCCAGCAGCTACAGGGAGAGGGGTGGCTACACCTTC.